These 17 T cell receptor beta chains were sequenced from one sample in a study of graft-versus-host responses after intestinal transplantation. Assay: immunoSEQ multiplex PCR; the TCRdb copy retains only in-frame clones and omits some. The sample includes 90,000 to 150,000 clones, 90% to 95% of them seen just once. No antigens are known for them. The specimen was unstimulated CD4+ T cells sorted from spleen or lymph node cells, collected before intestinal transplant. These receptors were taken from a human donor who received an intestinal transplant.

V usage is TRBV30 and J usage is TRBJ2-1, with D perhaps TRBD1 or TRBD2 (5 bases each). Deletions cut 2 bases from V and 7 bases from J, with 12 bases between. CDR3 size: 13 residues. The germline V gene has CDR1 GTSNPN and CDR2 SVGIG (reference sequence). CDR3 sequence reads: CAWSLRERNEQFF. CDR3 bases: TGTGCCTGGAGTCTCAGGGAGCGGAATGAGCAGTTCTTC.

The rearrangement uses TRBV6-5 and TRBJ2-7; 7 bases are shared with TRBD1. The V gene's germline CDR1 is MNHEY and CDR2 SVGAGI. The ends lost 10 bases at V and 2 bases at J; junction bases unmatched: 11. The CDR3 spans 14 residues. CDR3 in amino acids: CATNPPTGTYEQYF. As DNA, the CDR3 is TGTGCCACCAACCCTCCGACAGGGACCTACGAGCAGTACTTC.

The V and J genes are TRBV2 and TRBJ2-7; 9 nucleotides line up with TRBD1. The CDR3 is 15 amino acids. CDR1 and CDR2 from the germline V gene are SNHLY and FYNNEI. V dropped 6 bases and J dropped 4; count of bases not matched to a gene: 10. The CDR3 region has the DNA TGTGCCAGCAGCATTACCGGGACAGGGATGTACGAGCAGTACTTC. Amino acid sequence: CASSITGTGMYEQYF.

V is TRBV9 and J is TRBJ1-1; weak D call: TRBD1 (6 bases). The CDR3 consists of 16 residues. The germline V gene has CDR1 SGDLS and CDR2 YYNGEE. The V end lost 0 bases, the J end lost 1 base, and 13 bases lay between the germline ends. The CDR3 DNA reads as TGTGCCAGCAGCGTAGAGGCTTCGACAGGGAACACTGAAGCTTTCTTT. Its protein is CASSVEASTGNTEAFF.

V usage is TRBV28 and J usage is TRBJ1-5; D unclear. The CDR3 is 13 amino acids. V lost 3 bases to trimming and J lost 3 bases, with 6 bases between them. CDR1 is MDHEN and CDR2 is SYDVKM in the germline V gene. The CDR3 loop is CASSFASNQPQHF. As DNA, the CDR3 is TGTGCCAGCAGTTTTGCATCCAATCAGCCCCAGCATTTT.

CDR3 protein: CASSLWGNIAGGSSYEQYF. The CDR3 DNA follows: TGTGCCAGCAGTTTGTGGGGGAATATAGCGGGAGGCAGCTCCTACGAGCAGTACTTC. The rearrangement links TRBV28 to TRBJ2-7; 10 bases agree with TRBD2. With V trimmed by 3 bases and J by 0 bases, 14 bases remained unmatched. Germline-derived CDR1 and CDR2 are MDHEN and SYDVKM. The CDR3 has 19 residues.

This chain connects TRBV2 to TRBJ2-7; D is perhaps TRBD2 (6 bases). The CDR3 sequence is 13 residues long. Trimming left V 6 bases short and J 8 bases short, with 17 bases between. Germline-derived CDR1 and CDR2 are SNHLY and FYNNEI. In nucleotides, the CDR3 is TGTGCCAGCAGCTCTGACGGAGGGCTGAAGCAGTACTTC. Its protein product is CASSSDGGLKQYF.

The chain couples TRBV21-1 to TRBJ2-7. TRBV21-1 is shown as a pseudogene. The CDR3 consists of 13 residues. Here the CDR3 reads CAPLGMSSYEQYF. CDR3 bases: TGTGCCCCTCTGGGGATGAGCTCCTACGAGCAGTACTTC.

Details on this clone: At one boundary the junction diverges from the germline segment, which might be a read error. This chain joins TRBV7-7 and TRBJ2-3; possible D gene TRBD2, 6 bases. The germline V gene encodes CDR1 SSHAT and CDR2 FNYEAQ (reference sequence). CDR3 length: 17 amino acids. CDR3 sequence: CASSLVPPGELGDTQYF. The CDR3 DNA reads TGTGCTAGCAGCTTAGTACCCCCGGGGGAGCTGGGTGATACGCAGTATTTT.

The J gene is TRBJ2-1, the V gene TRBV10-3; D call uncertain. The CDR3 has 14 amino acids. Deletions cut 6 bases from V and 9 bases from J, with 18 bases between. Germline loops: CDR1 ENHRY, CDR2 SYGVKD. This CDR3 is CAIRDPGETGEQFF. For the CDR3, the DNA is TGTGCCATCAGGGACCCCGGAGAAACGGGTGAGCAGTTCTTC.

V gene TRBV14 combines with J gene TRBJ1-5; a weak D match, TRBD1 (5 bases). There are 16 residues in the CDR3. The V gene's germline CDR1 is SGHDN and CDR2 FVKESK. Trimming removed 1 base from V and 5 bases from J, with 15 bases in between. CDR3 in DNA: TGTGCCAGCAGCCAAGTCCGGACATTCTTAGATCAGCCCCAGCATTTT. It translates to CASSQVRTFLDQPQHF.

The chain carries TRBV29-1 and TRBJ2-1; TRBD2 aligns across 14 bases. The CDR3 spans 17 residues. Germline values: CDR1 SQVTM, CDR2 ANQGSEA. V lost 3 bases, J lost 3 bases, and 7 bases stayed unmatched. This chain's CDR3 is CSVETSGRDGVYNEQFF. As DNA, the CDR3 is TGCAGCGTTGAGACTAGCGGGAGGGATGGGGTCTACAATGAGCAGTTCTTC.

DNA of the CDR3: TGTGCCAGCAGCTTGAGTCGGCAGTCTTATAGCAATCAGCCCCAGCATTTT. It translates to CASSLSRQSYSNQPQHF. The rearrangement joins TRBV5-8 to TRBJ1-5, with D uncertain. Trimming pared 1 base from V and 0 bases from J, leaving 14 bases between. The CDR3 loop spans 17 amino acids. In germline, CDR1 is SGHTS, CDR2 YDEGEE.

The J gene is TRBJ2-5, the V gene TRBV18; 11 bases align to TRBD1. The CDR3 loop spans 14 amino acids. Germline CDR1 reads KGHSH; CDR2 reads LQKENI. Losses at the gene ends were 2 bases for V and 5 bases for J; bases not matched to a gene: 1. CDR3 nucleotides: TGTGCCAGCTCACCAGGACAGGGGGCGGAGACCCAGTACTTC. Protein: CASSPGQGAETQYF. Full variable domain (rest looked up from reference TRBV18 and TRBJ2-5): NAGVMQNPRHLVRRRGQEARLRCSPMKGHSHVYWYRQLPEEGLKFMVYLQKENIIDESGMPKERFSAEFPKEGPSILRIQQVVRGDSAAYFCASSPGQGAETQYFGPGTRLLVL.

The gene calls are TRBV7-9 and TRBJ1-4; D remains unclear. The CDR3 consists of 16 residues. V lost 4 bases to trimming and J lost 8 bases, with 20 bases between them. The germline V gene encodes CDR1 SEHNR and CDR2 FQNEAQ (reference sequence). As DNA, the CDR3 is TGTGCCAGCAGCTCAGCCGGCCCTACTGGCGAAGAAAAACTGTTTTTT. It codes for CASSSAGPTGEEKLFF.

Here the CDR3 DNA reads TGTGCCAGCAGGGGAGTCGGGGAGCTGTTTTTT. Protein sequence: CASRGVGELFF. The rearrangement links TRBV6-6 to TRBJ2-2; maybe TRBD2 (5 bases). This CDR3 comprises 11 residues. Germline V CDR1 and CDR2: MNHNY, SVGAGI (reference sequence). Trimming left V 6 bases short and J 7 bases short, with 6 bases between.

V and J are TRBV30 and TRBJ2-5, with D perhaps matching TRBD1 or TRBD2 (6 bases each). Germline V gene lookup returns CDR1 GTSNPN and CDR2 SVGIG (reference sequence). V lost 0 bases, J lost 4 bases, and 12 bases lay in between. The CDR3 consists of 14 residues. CDR3 amino acids: CAWSVGGLGETQYF. The CDR3 DNA follows: TGTGCCTGGAGTGTAGGGGGGCTAGGAGAGACCCAGTACTTC.